This T cell receptor (beta chain) was observed in a study of shared clonotypes between healthy human individuals. Findings of the study overall: Sequencing depth was predicted to influence how clonotypes are shared among donors.

This CDR3 is built from 15 residues. Germline V gene data show CDR1 as KGHSH and CDR2 as LQKENI. Trimming left V 2 bases short and J 3 bases short, with 13 bases between. The donor cohort consisted entirely of Caucasian adults residing in Nashville, Tennessee. As for this clone: Antigen unknown.

For unsorted PBMC, 250 to 300 ng DNA per replicate equaled 32,000 or so T cell genomes. TCRdb's copy holds only in-frame clones and misses some; the assay was immunoSEQ multiplex PCR. The sample lists fewer than 600,000 clones, roughly 77% occurring once. The specimen was PBMCs. The V gene is TRBV18, the J gene TRBJ1-2, with a possible D match to TRBD1 (6 bases). The sequence derives from a middle-aged woman in good health. Some clones in this sample may be carry-over from other donors' samples. The CDR3 region is CASSPSTGLDYGYTF. CDR3 DNA: TGTGCCAGCTCACCATCTACAGGGTTGGACTATGGCTACACCTTC. Full variable domain (remainder filled in from reference TRBV18 and TRBJ1-2): NAGVMQNPRHLVRRRGQEARLRCSPMKGHSHVYWYRQLPEEGLKFMVYLQKENIIDESGMPKERFSAEFPKEGPSILRIQQVVRGDSAAYFCASSPSTGLDYGYTFGSGTRLTVV.